This T cell receptor (beta chain) was sequenced in a study of T cells in Graves' hyperthyroidism and ophthalmopathy. Amplification of TCR beta CDR3 regions was performed using RNA transcripts as template. An initial round of RT-PCR targeting the TCR CDR3 relied on the HTBI primer set. TCRdb analysed the multiplex PCR reads with MiXCR anew, one entry per CDR3 protein. The sample carries roughly 750,000 distinct CDR3 sequences, roughly 17% recorded once. J was trimmed by 2 bases and V by 2 bases; bases with no gene match: 3. This CDR3 comprises 15 residues. Germline V gene sequence: CDR1 DFQATT, CDR2 SNEGSKA (reference sequence). This clonotype was recorded at least ten times.

The sequence was obtained from a man aged 18 to 29 with Graves' hyperthyroidism. The chain joins TRBV20-1 to TRBJ2-3; 11 bases fit TRBD2. The sample was blood. CDR3 loop: CSARKLAGDTDTQYF. CDR3 DNA sequence: TGCAGTGCTAGAAAACTAGCGGGGGACACAGATACGCAGTATTTT.